These 30 T cell receptor beta chains share one sample of origin, sequenced in a study of blood T cell repertoires in COVID-19. Sequencing used immunoSEQ multiplex PCR; TCRdb keeps in-frame clones, though not all of them. The data hold 150,000 to 200,000 clones, with roughly 87% observed a single time. The specimen was peripheral blood. The receptor source for this set is a woman in her 70s with COVID-19, enrolled during active disease.

The chain links TRBV6-2 or TRBV6-3 to TRBJ2-7, with 11 bases that match TRBD2. V shed 5 bases and J 1 base; nucleotides not matched to a gene: 4. CDR1 and CDR2 from the germline V gene are MNHEY and SVGEGT. This CDR3 is 15 amino acids long. Written as DNA, the CDR3 is TGTGCCAGCAGTGCGACTAGCGGGATTTCCTACGAGCAGTACTTC. Residues: CASSATSGISYEQYF.

V usage is TRBV6-4 and J usage is TRBJ1-2; TRBD1 might be the D (6 bases). Deletions cut 6 bases from V and 9 bases from J, with 26 bases between. The CDR3 is made up of 16 amino acids. Germline V lookup: CDR1 MRHNA, CDR2 SNTAGT. The CDR3 sequence: CASSQGGGGSSLSYTF. The CDR3 bases are TGTGCCAGCAGCCAAGGGGGAGGGGGATCTTCTCTAAGCTACACCTTC.

The gene calls are TRBV2 and TRBJ2-1; 7 nucleotides agree with TRBD2. The CDR3 extends over 12 amino acids. In germline, CDR1 is SNHLY, CDR2 FYNNEI. V lost 5 bases and J lost 7; bases outside the gene matches: 2. CDR3 in DNA: TGTGCCAGCAGTAGACTAGCAAATGAGCAGTTCTTC. It codes for CASSRLANEQFF.

J is TRBJ2-7 and V is TRBV7-9; the D gene is possibly TRBD1 (5 bases). Trimming stripped 5 bases from V and 6 bases from J, with 17 bases between. CDR1 and CDR2 (germline): SEHNR, FQNEAQ (reference sequence). There are 14 residues in the CDR3. Written as DNA, the CDR3 is TGTGCCAGCAGCCCCTACAACTCAGGGCCCGAGCAGTACTTC. It translates to CASSPYNSGPEQYF.

The J gene is TRBJ2-2, the V gene TRBV18, with unresolved D. The germline V gene has CDR1 KGHSH and CDR2 LQKENI. V was clipped by 0 bases and J by 3 bases, with 17 bases between them. The CDR3 is made up of 18 amino acids. In nucleotides, the CDR3 is TGTGCCAGCTCACCACCTACCGGGTCCATAAGCGACACCGGGGAGCTGTTTTTT. It translates to CASSPPTGSISDTGELFF. Based on the CDR3 plus reference TRBV18 and TRBJ2-2, the full variable domain is NAGVMQNPRHLVRRRGQEARLRCSPMKGHSHVYWYRQLPEEGLKFMVYLQKENIIDESGMPKERFSAEFPKEGPSILRIQQVVRGDSAAYFCASSPPTGSISDTGELFFGEGSRLTVL.

This chain links TRBV5-5 with TRBJ2-7; 8 bases align to TRBD2. CDR1 and CDR2 from the germline V gene are SGHKS and YYEKEE (reference sequence). The V segment lost 1 base and the J segment 0 bases; nucleotides outside the gene matches: 6. This CDR3 has 16 amino acids. This CDR3 reads CASSLQSGSFSYEQYF. The DNA of the CDR3 is TGTGCCAGCAGCTTGCAGAGCGGGAGCTTCTCCTACGAGCAGTACTTC.

This rearrangement joins TRBV28 to TRBJ1-2, with D unresolved. This CDR3 region has 15 residues. V was trimmed by 6 bases and J by 3 bases, leaving 17 bases between them. CDR1 and CDR2 from the germline V gene are MDHEN and SYDVKM. The CDR3 DNA reads as TGTGCCAGCAGCCCCGCTTTAGACAATTACTATGGCTACACCTTC. This translates into CASSPALDNYYGYTF.

The J gene is TRBJ2-7, the V gene TRBV5-4; 12 bases are a match to TRBD1. Trimming at V came to 6 bases and at J to 6 bases, leaving 4 bases not matched to a gene. CDR1 and CDR2 from the germline V gene are SGHNT and YYREEE (reference sequence). The CDR3 contains 13 residues. CDR3 coding DNA: TGTGCCAGCACGGGACAGGGGGCGGGCGAGCAGTACTTC. Amino acids: CASTGQGAGEQYF.

The chain has TRBV19 and TRBJ1-1; 7 bases fit TRBD1. The CDR3 sequence is 15 residues long. The ends lost 1 base at V and 5 bases at J; junction bases unmatched: 7. Germline assignment: CDR1 LNHDA and CDR2 SQIVND (reference sequence). This CDR3 reads CASSIGGVQGTEAFF. In DNA, the CDR3 is TGTGCCAGTAGTATAGGTGGGGTACAGGGGACTGAAGCTTTCTTT.

The V call is TRBV21-1, the J call TRBJ2-1; TRBD2, the table's D call, was not compared with the DNA. TRBV21-1 is a pseudogene segment. This CDR3 contains 15 residues. This chain's CDR3 is CASSRLAGGFNEQFF. The CDR3 DNA follows: TGTGCCAGCAGCAGACTAGCGGGAGGGTTCAATGAGCAGTTCTTC.

The count of this clone is one. This chain links TRBV4-1 with TRBJ1-2; 10 nucleotides match TRBD1. This CDR3 region has 15 residues. The germline gives CDR1 MGHRA, CDR2 YSYEKL. The V segment lost 4 bases and the J segment 5 bases; nucleotides outside the gene matches: 7. The DNA for the CDR3 is TGCGCCAGCAGCCCCTATGAGGGACAGGGGTATGGCTACACCTTC. Protein: CASSPYEGQGYGYTF.

The chain is built from TRBV9 and TRBJ1-6; 8 nucleotides line up with TRBD1. Per germline, CDR1 SGDLS and CDR2 YYNGEE. The CDR3 extends over 16 amino acids. The ends lost 2 bases at V and 9 bases at J; junction bases unmatched: 10. CDR3 sequence reads: CASSVGMDRVPSPLHF. CDR3 coding DNA: TGTGCCAGCAGCGTGGGAATGGACAGGGTCCCTTCACCCCTCCACTTT.

This rearrangement joins TRBV18 to TRBJ1-2; no firm D call. The V end was cut by 3 bases, the J end by 4 bases, with 18 bases between. Germline CDR1 is KGHSH and CDR2 is LQKENI. The CDR3 sequence is 16 residues long. The CDR3 spells CASSPNTPDTFYGYTF. In nucleotides, the CDR3 is TGTGCCAGCTCACCCAATACCCCAGACACTTTCTATGGCTACACCTTC. The complete variable domain, with remaining parts taken from reference TRBV18 and TRBJ1-2, reads NAGVMQNPRHLVRRRGQEARLRCSPMKGHSHVYWYRQLPEEGLKFMVYLQKENIIDESGMPKERFSAEFPKEGPSILRIQQVVRGDSAAYFCASSPNTPDTFYGYTFGSGTRLTVV.

The chain is built from TRBV6-2 or TRBV6-3 and TRBJ1-2; D perhaps matches TRBD1 (5 bases). Deletions cut 4 bases from V and 8 bases from J, with 14 bases between. The CDR3 is 13 amino acids. CDR1 MNHEY and CDR2 SVGEGT come from the germline V gene. DNA of the CDR3: TGTGCCAGCAGTTCTGCCGGGACTATCGGCTACACCTTC. It codes for CASSSAGTIGYTF.

The chain uses TRBV28 and TRBJ2-1, with 9 bases lining up with TRBD1. Germline CDR1 is MDHEN and CDR2 is SYDVKM. The CDR3 is 15 amino acids. Trimming cost V 6 bases and J 7 bases; bases outside gene matches: 10. The CDR3 region is CASREQGASRNEQFF. CDR3 nucleotides: TGTGCCAGCAGGGAACAGGGGGCGTCTAGAAATGAGCAGTTCTTC.

This clone was counted between two and nine times. The chain joins TRBV28 to TRBJ1-5, with D perhaps matching TRBD1 (6 bases). The CDR3 extends over 14 amino acids. The V gene lost 8 bases and the J gene lost 3 bases, with 14 bases spanning the gap. The V gene's germline CDR1 is MDHEN and CDR2 SYDVKM. CDR3 residues: CASLIQGFNQPQHF. As DNA, the CDR3 is TGTGCCAGCCTGATACAGGGTTTCAATCAGCCCCAGCATTTT.

The chain recombines TRBV28 with TRBJ2-4; 8 positions match TRBD2. After removal of 7 bases from V and 4 bases from J, the junction contained 9 bases not matched to a gene. Germline V gene sequence: CDR1 MDHEN, CDR2 SYDVKM. This CDR3 comprises 15 residues. CDR3: CASTPRGAWKNIQYF. The CDR3 region has the DNA TGTGCCAGCACCCCGCGGGGGGCCTGGAAAAACATTCAGTACTTC.

Concerning this clone: The sample holds other DNA sequences that translate to the same CDR3. This sequence joins TRBV19 and TRBJ2-7, with D perhaps TRBD2 (5 bases). This CDR3 spans 11 amino acids. The germline CDR1 and CDR2 sequences are LNHDA and SQIVND (reference sequence). V lost 6 bases to trimming and J lost 3 bases, with 6 bases between them. The CDR3 DNA follows: TGTGCCAGTAGCCGGGGCTACGAGCAGTACTTC. Translation gives CASSRGYEQYF. Complete variable domain (other parts from reference TRBV19 and TRBJ2-7): DGGITQSPKYLFRKEGQNVTLSCEQNLNHDAMYWYRQDPGQGLRLIYYSQIVNDFQKGDIAEGYSVSREKKESFPLTVTSAQKNPTAFYLCASSRGYEQYFGPGTRLTVT.

A few counts support this clone. The sample has other DNA sequences that encode this CDR3 too. The chain combines TRBV7-2 with TRBJ1-3, with 7 bases matching TRBD1. J was trimmed by 2 bases and V by 1 base; bases with no gene match: 2. Germline-derived CDR1 and CDR2 are SGHTA and FQGNSA. The CDR3 extends over 15 amino acids. The CDR3 is CASSLDRGTGNTIYF. CDR3 DNA sequence: TGTGCCAGCAGCTTAGACAGGGGTACTGGAAACACCATATATTTT.

The chain employs TRBV5-6 and TRBJ1-2; the D gene is possibly TRBD1 (6 bases). The CDR3 is 14 residues long. Between the trimmed V and J ends, which lost 3 bases and 2 bases, there was a span of 11 bases. Germline V lookup: CDR1 SGHDT, CDR2 YYEEEE. CDR3 coding DNA: TGTGCCAGCAGCTCGGACAGCGTAAACTATGGCTACACCTTC. Amino acids: CASSSDSVNYGYTF. The complete variable domain, with remaining parts taken from reference TRBV5-6 and TRBJ1-2, reads DAGVTQSPTHLIKTRGQQVTLRCSPKSGHDTVSWYQQALGQGPQFIFQYYEEEERQRGNFPDRFSGHQFPNYSSELNVNALLLGDSALYLCASSSDSVNYGYTFGSGTRLTVV.

This clone was seen a handful of times. The chain has TRBV7-9 and TRBJ1-4; tentative D call: TRBD1 (6 bases). V was pared by 5 bases and J by 4 bases, with 17 bases between. Germline CDR1 is SEHNR and CDR2 is FQNEAQ (reference sequence). This CDR3 comprises 16 residues. CDR3: CASSREGNRVNEKLFF. CDR3 nucleotides: TGTGCCAGCAGCCGCGAGGGAAACAGGGTTAATGAAAAACTGTTTTTT.

This clone came up a few times. The chain is built from TRBV7-3 and TRBJ2-1; 10 bases map to TRBD2. The germline gives CDR1 SGHTA, CDR2 FQGTGA. The CDR3 has 16 residues. V lost 5 bases, J lost 4 bases, and 8 bases stayed unmatched. This CDR3 reads CASSAGRAGGYNEQFF. The CDR3 nucleotides are TGTGCCAGCAGCGCGGGGCGAGCGGGAGGGTACAATGAGCAGTTCTTC.

The chain links TRBV30 to TRBJ2-3, with a tentative D call TRBD2 (5 bases). This CDR3 has 11 amino acids. Per germline, CDR1 GTSNPN and CDR2 SVGIG (reference sequence). V lost 5 bases and J lost 2, with 5 bases in between. CDR3 protein: CAWGLTDTQYF. CDR3 nucleotides: TGTGCCTGGGGACTCACAGATACGCAGTATTTT.

This rearrangement joins TRBV7-9 to TRBJ2-3, with D possibly being TRBD1 (5 bases). The germline CDR1 and CDR2 sequences are SEHNR and FQNEAQ (reference sequence). The CDR3 length is 13 residues. The germline V and J ends were trimmed by 4 bases and 4 bases, with 9 bases remaining between them. The DNA of the CDR3 is TGTGCCAGCAGCTCACAGGCTTCAGATACGCAGTATTTT. This sequence encodes CASSSQASDTQYF.

In its sample, this clone was seen once. The chain links TRBV15 to TRBJ2-7; no firm D call. V shed 0 bases and J shed 9 bases, with 15 bases lying between them. The CDR3 covers 14 residues. CDR1 LNHNV and CDR2 YYDKDF come from the germline V gene (reference sequence). CDR3: CATSREVSATGQYF. CDR3 sequence (DNA): TGTGCCACCAGCAGAGAAGTATCGGCTACGGGGCAGTACTTC.

The chain combines TRBV7-9 with TRBJ1-6; maybe TRBD1 (5 bases). CDR1 and CDR2 from the germline V gene are SEHNR and FQNEAQ (reference sequence). The CDR3 length is 14 residues. Trimming left V 5 bases short and J 9 bases short, with 14 bases between. The CDR3 DNA reads as TGTGCCAGCAGCCAGCAGGGTAAAGGTTCACCCCTCCACTTT. Its protein product is CASSQQGKGSPLHF.

V and J are TRBV18 and TRBJ2-5; TRBD1 matches 10 bases. This CDR3 contains 15 residues. Trimming cost V 2 bases and J 1 base; bases outside gene matches: 1. Germline loops: CDR1 KGHSH, CDR2 LQKENI. CDR3 residues: CASSPGTGVQETQYF. The CDR3 DNA reads TGTGCCAGCTCACCAGGGACAGGGGTCCAAGAGACCCAGTACTTC.

In DNA form, the CDR3 reads TGTGCCAGCTCTCAGAGCACAGATACGCAGTATTTT. Translated: CASSQSTDTQYF. This chain links TRBV18 with TRBJ2-3; D not resolved. Germline CDR1 is KGHSH and CDR2 is LQKENI. With 6 bases removed from V and 0 bases from J, the gap between germline ends came to 4 bases. The CDR3 is 12 residues long.

The chain employs TRBV5-6 and TRBJ2-7; 7 bases fit TRBD1. The V gene's germline CDR1 is SGHDT and CDR2 YYEEEE. The trim removed 2 bases at V and 4 bases at J, leaving 18 bases unmatched. The CDR3 contains 18 residues. The CDR3 region is CASSFIASPGQAGYEQYF. CDR3 nucleotide sequence: TGTGCCAGCAGCTTTATCGCCTCCCCCGGACAGGCTGGATACGAGCAGTACTTC.

The V and J genes are TRBV11-2 and TRBJ1-5, with 8 bases identical to TRBD1. Germline CDR1 and CDR2: SGHAT and FQNNGV. The length of the CDR3 is 16 residues. J was trimmed by 3 bases and V by 3 bases; bases with no gene match: 7. CDR3 region: CASSLAGGRANQPQHF. CDR3 DNA: TGTGCCAGCAGCTTGGCAGGGGGCAGGGCCAATCAGCCCCAGCATTTT.